This T cell receptor beta chain was identified during a study of radiotherapy plus CTLA-4 blockade in lung cancer. Study as a whole: Disease control was seen in approximately 29% of patients, objective responses in roughly 19%.

Concerning this clone: Antigen unknown.

Findings and limits, study-wide: After radiotherapy and ipilimumab, tumor-derived clones expanded in peripheral blood. Increased serum interferon-beta after radiation also reportedly predicted response strongly.

Profiled with immunoSEQ multiplex PCR; TCRdb holds only in-frame clones, not every one. The sample has 40,000 to 45,000 clones, more than 60% seen once. CDR1 and CDR2 from the germline V gene are MNHNY and SVGAGI (reference sequence). Trimming took 8 bases from V and 0 from J; bases not matched to a gene: 11. The CDR3 extends over 16 amino acids. Patients with chemo-refractory metastatic non-small-cell lung cancer received focal radiation plus CTLA-4 blockade with ipilimumab. This material consisted of peripheral blood, taken from a patient treated with radiotherapy plus ipilimumab. The sequence was obtained from a human donor with non-small cell lung cancer who had stable disease on radiotherapy plus ipilimumab. This rearrangement joins TRBV6-6 to TRBJ2-3, with 7 bases matching TRBD1. The CDR3 loop reads CASGRDRATSTDTQYF. The CDR3 nucleotides read TGTGCCAGCGGACGCGACAGGGCCACTAGCACAGATACGCAGTATTTT.